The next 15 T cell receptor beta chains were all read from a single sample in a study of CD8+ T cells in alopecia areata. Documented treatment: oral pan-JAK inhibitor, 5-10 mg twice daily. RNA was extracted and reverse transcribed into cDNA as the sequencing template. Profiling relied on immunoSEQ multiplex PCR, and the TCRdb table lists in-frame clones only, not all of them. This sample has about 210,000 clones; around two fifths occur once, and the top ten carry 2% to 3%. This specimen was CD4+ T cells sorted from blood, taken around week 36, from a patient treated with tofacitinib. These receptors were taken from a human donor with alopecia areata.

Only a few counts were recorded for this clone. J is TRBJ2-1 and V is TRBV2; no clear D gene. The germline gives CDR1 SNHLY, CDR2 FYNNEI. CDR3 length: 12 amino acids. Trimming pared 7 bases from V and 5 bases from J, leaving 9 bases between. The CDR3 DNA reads TGTGCCAGCAATCAGGAGAACAATGAGCAGTTCTTC. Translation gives CASNQENNEQFF. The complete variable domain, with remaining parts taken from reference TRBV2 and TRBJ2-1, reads EPEVTQTPSHQVTQMGQEVILRCVPISNHLYFYWYRQILGQKVEFLVSFYNNEISEKSEIFDDQFSVERPDGSNFTLKIRSTKLEDSAMYFCASNQENNEQFFGPGTRLTVL.

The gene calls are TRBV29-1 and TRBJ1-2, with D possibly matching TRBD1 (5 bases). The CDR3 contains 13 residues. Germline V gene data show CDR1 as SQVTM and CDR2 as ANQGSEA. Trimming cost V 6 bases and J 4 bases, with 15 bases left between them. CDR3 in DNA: TGCAGCGTCCCGATCGGGGGGGGCTATGGCTACACCTTC. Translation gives CSVPIGGGYGYTF.

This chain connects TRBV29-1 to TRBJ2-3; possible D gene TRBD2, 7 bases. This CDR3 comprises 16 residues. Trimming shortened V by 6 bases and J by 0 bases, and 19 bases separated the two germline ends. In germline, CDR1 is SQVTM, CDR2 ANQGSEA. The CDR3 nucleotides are TGCAGCGTAACGGGACTACAGGGCCTCAGCACAGATACGCAGTATTTT. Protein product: CSVTGLQGLSTDTQYF.

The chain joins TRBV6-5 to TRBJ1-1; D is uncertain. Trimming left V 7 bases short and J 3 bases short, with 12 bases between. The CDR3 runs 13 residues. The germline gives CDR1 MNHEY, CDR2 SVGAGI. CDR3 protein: CASKPPHDTEAFF. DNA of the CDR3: TGTGCCAGCAAACCCCCACATGACACTGAAGCTTTCTTT.

This chain's CDR3 is CASSLGQSTGELFF. The CDR3 bases are TGCGCCAGCAGCTTGGGACAGAGCACCGGGGAGCTGTTTTTT. The chain couples TRBV5-1 to TRBJ2-2, with D perhaps TRBD1 (5 bases). CDR1 SGHRS and CDR2 YFSETQ come from the germline V gene. V lost 0 bases to trimming and J lost 4 bases, with 7 bases between them. The CDR3 is made up of 14 amino acids.

In DNA form, the CDR3 reads TGTGCCAGCAGCTTGGCCAGGCCTAGCACAGATACGCAGTATTTT. Amino acids: CASSLARPSTDTQYF. The chain combines TRBV5-5 with TRBJ2-3; D not resolved. This CDR3 is 15 amino acids long. V was cut by 0 bases and J by 0 bases, with 8 bases left in between. In germline, CDR1 is SGHKS, CDR2 YYEKEE (reference sequence). The variable domain in full, with the rest retrieved from reference TRBV5-5 and TRBJ2-3, is DAGVTQSPTHLIKTRGQQVTLRCSPISGHKSVSWYQQVLGQGPQFIFQYYEKEERGRGNFPDRFSARQFPNYSSELNVNALLLGDSALYLCASSLARPSTDTQYFGPGTRLTVL.

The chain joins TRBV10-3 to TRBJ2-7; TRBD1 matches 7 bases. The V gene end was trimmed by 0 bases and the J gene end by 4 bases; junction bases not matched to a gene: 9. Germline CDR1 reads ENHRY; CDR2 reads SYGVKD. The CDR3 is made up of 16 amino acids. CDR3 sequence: CAISESKTGKGYEQYF. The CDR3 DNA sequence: TGTGCCATCAGTGAGTCGAAGACAGGGAAAGGATACGAGCAGTACTTC.

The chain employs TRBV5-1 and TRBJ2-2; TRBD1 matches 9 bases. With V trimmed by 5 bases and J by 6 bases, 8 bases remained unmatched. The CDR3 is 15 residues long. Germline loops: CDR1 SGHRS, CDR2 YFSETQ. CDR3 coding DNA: TGCGCCAGCAGGTCCGGGACAGGGCCCTCCGGGGAGCTGTTTTTT. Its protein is CASRSGTGPSGELFF.

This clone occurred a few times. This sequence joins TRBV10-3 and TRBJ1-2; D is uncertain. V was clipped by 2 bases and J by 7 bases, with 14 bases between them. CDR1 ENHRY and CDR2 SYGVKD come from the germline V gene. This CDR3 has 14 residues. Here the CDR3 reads CAISEDRRTLGYTF. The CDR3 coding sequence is TGTGCCATCAGTGAGGATCGTCGGACTCTTGGCTACACCTTC.

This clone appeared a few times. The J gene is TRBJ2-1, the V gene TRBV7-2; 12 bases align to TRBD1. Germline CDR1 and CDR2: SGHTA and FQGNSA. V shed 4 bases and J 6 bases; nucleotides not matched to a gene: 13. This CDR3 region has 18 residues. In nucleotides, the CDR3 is TGTGCCAGCAGCTCCCGCCGACCCGGGACAGGGGGCGGCAATGAGCAGTTCTTC. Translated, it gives CASSSRRPGTGGGNEQFF.

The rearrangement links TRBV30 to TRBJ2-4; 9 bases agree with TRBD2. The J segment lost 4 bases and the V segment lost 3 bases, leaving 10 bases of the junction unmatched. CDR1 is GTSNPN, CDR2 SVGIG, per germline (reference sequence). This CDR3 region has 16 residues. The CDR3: CAWREGASGAKNIQYF. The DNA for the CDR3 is TGTGCCTGGAGAGAGGGCGCTAGCGGGGCAAAAAACATTCAGTACTTC.

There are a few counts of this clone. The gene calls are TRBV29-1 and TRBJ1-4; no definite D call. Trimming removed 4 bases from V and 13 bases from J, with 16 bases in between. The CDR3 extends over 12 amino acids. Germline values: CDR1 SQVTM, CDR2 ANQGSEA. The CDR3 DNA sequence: TGCAGCGTTGTAGGGTCCGATCGTGTACTGTTTTTT. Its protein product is CSVVGSDRVLFF.

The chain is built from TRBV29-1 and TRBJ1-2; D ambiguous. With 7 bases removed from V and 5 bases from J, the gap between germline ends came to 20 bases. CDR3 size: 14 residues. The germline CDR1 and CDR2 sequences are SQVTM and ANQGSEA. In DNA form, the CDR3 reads TGCAGCGCTAACTCGGGAGTACGGGCATATGGCTACACCTTC. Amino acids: CSANSGVRAYGYTF.

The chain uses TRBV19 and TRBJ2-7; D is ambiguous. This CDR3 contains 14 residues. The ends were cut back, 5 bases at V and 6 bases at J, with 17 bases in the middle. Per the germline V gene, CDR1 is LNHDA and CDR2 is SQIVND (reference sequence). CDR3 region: CASSARALRGEQYF. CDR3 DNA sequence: TGTGCCAGTAGTGCCCGGGCCCTGCGCGGCGAGCAGTACTTC.

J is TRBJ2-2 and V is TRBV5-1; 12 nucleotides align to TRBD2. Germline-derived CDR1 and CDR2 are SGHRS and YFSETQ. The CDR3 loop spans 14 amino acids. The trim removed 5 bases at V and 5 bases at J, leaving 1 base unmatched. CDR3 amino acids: CASRGTSGTGELFF. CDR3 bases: TGCGCCAGCAGGGGGACTAGCGGGACCGGGGAGCTGTTTTTT.